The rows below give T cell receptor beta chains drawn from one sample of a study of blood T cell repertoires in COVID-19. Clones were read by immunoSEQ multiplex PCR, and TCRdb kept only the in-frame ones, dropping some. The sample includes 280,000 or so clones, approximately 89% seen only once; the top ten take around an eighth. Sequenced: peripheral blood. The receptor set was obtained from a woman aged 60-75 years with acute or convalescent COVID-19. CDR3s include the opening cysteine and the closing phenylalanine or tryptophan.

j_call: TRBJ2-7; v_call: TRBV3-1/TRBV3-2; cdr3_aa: CASSGGTSRRDEQYF
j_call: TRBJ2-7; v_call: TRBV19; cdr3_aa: CATRPALGEQYF
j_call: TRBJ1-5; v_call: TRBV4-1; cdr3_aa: CASSQVYTINQPQHF
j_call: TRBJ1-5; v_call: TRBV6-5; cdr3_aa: CASSPEGNQPQHF
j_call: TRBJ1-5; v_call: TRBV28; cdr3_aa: CASSLSFLVPRRSNQPQHF
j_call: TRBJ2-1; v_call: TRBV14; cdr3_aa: CASSSWDYGGLNEQFF
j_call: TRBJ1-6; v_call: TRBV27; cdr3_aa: CASSLSTVRVFAYNSPLHF
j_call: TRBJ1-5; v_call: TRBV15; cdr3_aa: CATSRTGGQPQHF
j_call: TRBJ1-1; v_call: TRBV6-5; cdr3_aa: CASTQQVGNTEAFF
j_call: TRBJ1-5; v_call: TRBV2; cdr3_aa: CASRRDSNQPQHF
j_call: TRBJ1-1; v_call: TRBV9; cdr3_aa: CASTKFRGEAFF
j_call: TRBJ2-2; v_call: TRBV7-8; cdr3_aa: CASSLRDRAATGELFF
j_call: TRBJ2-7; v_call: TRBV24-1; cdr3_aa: CATSDSRQGAYEQYF
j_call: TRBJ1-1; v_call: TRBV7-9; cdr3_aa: CASSPQGMMNTEAFF
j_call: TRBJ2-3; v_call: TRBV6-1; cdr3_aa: CASSGRQGPSTDTQYF
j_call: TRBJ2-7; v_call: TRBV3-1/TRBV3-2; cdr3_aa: CASSQDFGGSSYEQYF
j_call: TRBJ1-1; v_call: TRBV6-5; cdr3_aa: CASSPDSIEAFF
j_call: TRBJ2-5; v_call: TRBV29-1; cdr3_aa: CSSRQSQETQYF
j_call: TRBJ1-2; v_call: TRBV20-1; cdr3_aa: CSARGAEGYTF
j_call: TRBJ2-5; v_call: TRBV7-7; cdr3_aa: CASSGLAGFQETQYF
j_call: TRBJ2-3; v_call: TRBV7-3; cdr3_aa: CASSLKPFGTGGEADTQYF
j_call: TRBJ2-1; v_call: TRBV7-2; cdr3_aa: CASSPRQGDLAGNEQFF
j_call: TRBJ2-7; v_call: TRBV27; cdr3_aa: CASRTDRVPSYEQYF
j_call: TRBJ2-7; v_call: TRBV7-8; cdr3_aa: CASSLRQGSYEQYF
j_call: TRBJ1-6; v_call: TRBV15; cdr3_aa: CATSREGQSSYNSPLHF
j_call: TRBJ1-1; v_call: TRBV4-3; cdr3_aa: CASSSHSTLNTEAFF
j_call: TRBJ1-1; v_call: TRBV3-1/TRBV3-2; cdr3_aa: CASSHGQGTEAFF